The 13 T cell receptor beta chains below were found in one sample sequenced in a study of T-cell reconstitution after alpha-beta-depleted transplantation in children. Unique molecular identifiers were built into the TCRbeta library. TCRdb reprocessed the PCR reads with MiXCR, giving one entry per CDR3 protein. The sample includes about 440,000 distinct CDR3 sequences, about 45% seen only once; the top ten take around 29%. The sequences come from PBMCs, collected before TCRalphabeta/CD19-depleted stem cell transplant. The source is a girl aged 2 to 9 with aplastic anemia, due to receive a stem cell transplant.

The chain employs TRBV20-1 and TRBJ2-1; a weak D match, TRBD2 (6 bases). This CDR3 comprises 17 residues. V gave up 0 bases and J gave up 8 bases, with 23 bases separating them. The germline gives CDR1 DFQATT, CDR2 SNEGSKA (reference sequence). CDR3 DNA: TGCAGTGCTAGAGATCGACTTGGCAGGGAGGCGTTGTATGAGCAGTTCTTC. Translated, it gives CSARDRLGREALYEQFF.

This clonotype was detected a few times. The junction differs from germline at one of its ends, possibly a read error. The rearrangement joins TRBV3-1 to TRBJ2-2; 9 bases map to TRBD2. Looked up from germline, CDR1 is LGHDT and CDR2 is YNNKEL (reference sequence). This CDR3 is 17 amino acids long. Here the CDR3 reads CATSQETLAGNTGELFF. The CDR3, as DNA: TGTGCCACCAGCCAAGAGACACTAGCGGGGAACACCGGGGAGCTGTTTTTT. Supplemented by reference TRBV3-1 and TRBJ2-2, the full variable domain reads DTAVSQTPKYLVTQMGNDKSIKCEQNLGHDTMYWYKQDSKKFLKIMFSYNNKELIINETVPNRFSPKSPDKAHLNLHINSLELGDSAVYFCATSQETLAGNTGELFFGEGSRLTVL.

In its sample, this clonotype was seen a few times. The chain couples TRBV10-3 to TRBJ2-5; D is perhaps TRBD2 (5 bases). The ends were cut back, 5 bases at V and 0 bases at J, with 10 bases in the middle. Germline V CDR1 and CDR2: ENHRY, SYGVKD. CDR3 size: 14 residues. The CDR3 bases are TGTGCCATCAGTTACGGGATAAACCAAGAGACCCAGTACTTC. Amino acids: CAISYGINQETQYF.

In its sample, this clonotype was seen once. V and J are TRBV20-1 and TRBJ2-7, with a possible D match to TRBD1 (7 bases). Germline V gene sequence: CDR1 DFQATT, CDR2 SNEGSKA (reference sequence). This CDR3 is built from 14 residues. With 5 bases removed from V and 0 bases from J, the gap between germline ends came to 14 bases. CDR3 loop: CSAGGTVNSYEQYF. For the CDR3, the DNA is TGCAGTGCTGGGGGGACAGTAAACTCCTACGAGCAGTACTTC.

The gene calls are TRBV7-2 and TRBJ2-1, with TRBD2 matching 7 bases. Germline CDR1 SGHTA, CDR2 FQGNSA. V lost 0 bases and J lost 8; bases outside the gene matches: 10. This CDR3 spans 16 amino acids. The CDR3 DNA is TGTGCCAGCAGCTTAGCATTCACGGGCGCGGGGGATGAGCAGTTCTTC. This encodes CASSLAFTGAGDEQFF.

This clonotype was recorded many times. J is TRBJ2-4 and V is TRBV29-1; D might be TRBD1 or TRBD2, each matching 5 bases. This CDR3 contains 14 residues. Germline CDR1 reads SQVTM; CDR2 reads ANQGSEA. The germline V and J ends were trimmed by 0 bases and 7 bases, with 13 bases remaining between them. The CDR3 sequence: CSVEDPFRENIQYF. CDR3 DNA: TGCAGCGTTGAAGACCCCTTCAGGGAGAACATTCAGTACTTC.

This clonotype was recorded a few times. The chain employs TRBV28 and TRBJ2-1; possibly TRBD2 for D (6 bases). The germline V and J ends were trimmed by 3 bases and 5 bases, with 14 bases remaining between them. In germline, CDR1 is MDHEN, CDR2 SYDVKM. There are 15 residues in the CDR3. The CDR3 DNA is TGTGCCAGCAGTTTCAGGGCGGGGTGGCACAATGAGCAGTTCTTC. It encodes CASSFRAGWHNEQFF.

The chain's CDR3 is CASRTWAGYNEQFF. CDR3 coding DNA: TGCGCCAGCAGGACCTGGGCAGGGTACAATGAGCAGTTCTTC. V gene TRBV5-1 combines with J gene TRBJ2-1; D may be TRBD1 (5 bases). The CDR3 runs to 14 residues. Trimming left V 5 bases short and J 4 bases short, with 13 bases between. The germline gives CDR1 SGHRS, CDR2 YFSETQ.

This clonotype was found a few times. The J gene is TRBJ2-7, the V gene TRBV6-2 or TRBV6-3; 9 bases map to TRBD2. Per germline, CDR1 MNHEY and CDR2 SVGEGT. There are 15 residues in the CDR3. The V and J ends lost 2 bases and 4 bases, in that order; junction bases with no gene match: 6. The CDR3 DNA follows: TGTGCCAGCAGTTACCTTGGGACTAGCCCTTACGAGCAGTACTTC. Protein sequence: CASSYLGTSPYEQYF.

This clonotype has ten or more counts. The genes are TRBV2 and TRBJ2-3; 10 nucleotides line up with TRBD2. Germline V gene sequence: CDR1 SNHLY, CDR2 FYNNEI. Trimming took 6 bases from V and 0 from J; bases not matched to a gene: 6. The CDR3 is 16 residues long. This CDR3 reads CASSDLAGVSTDTQYF. In DNA, the CDR3 is TGTGCCAGCAGCGACCTAGCGGGAGTGAGCACAGATACGCAGTATTTT.

This clonotype was observed a few times. At one end the junction does not follow the germline gene, possibly because of a read error. The J gene is TRBJ2-1, the V gene TRBV7-9; possible D gene TRBD2, 5 bases. The CDR3 runs to 15 residues. Germline V gene sequence: CDR1 SEHNR, CDR2 FQNEAQ (reference sequence). The CDR3: CSSSLSEVSYNEQFF. Written as DNA, the CDR3 is TGTTCCAGCAGCTTGTCGGAGGTTTCTTACAATGAGCAGTTCTTC.

This clonotype was observed many times. The J gene is TRBJ2-1, the V gene TRBV15; 7 nucleotides align to TRBD1. Germline V gene data show CDR1 as LNHNV and CDR2 as YYDKDF (reference sequence). This CDR3 spans 17 amino acids. V lost 2 bases, J lost 0 bases, and 7 bases stayed unmatched. This CDR3 is CATSRSRGPSSYNEQFF. The CDR3 DNA sequence: TGTGCCACCAGCAGATCTAGGGGGCCCAGCTCCTACAATGAGCAGTTCTTC. Based on the CDR3 plus reference TRBV15 and TRBJ2-1, the full variable domain is DAMVIQNPRYQVTQFGKPVTLSCSQTLNHNVMYWYQQKSSQAPKLLFHYYDKDFNNEADTPDNFQSRRPNTSFCFLDIRSPGLGDTAMYLCATSRSRGPSSYNEQFFGPGTRLTVL.

Ten or more counts support this clonotype. The rearrangement joins TRBV5-1 to TRBJ1-2, with D perhaps TRBD1 (6 bases). Trimming stripped 0 bases from V and 2 bases from J, with 11 bases between. The germline V gene encodes CDR1 SGHRS and CDR2 YFSETQ. The CDR3 loop spans 15 amino acids. In DNA form, the CDR3 reads TGCGCCAGCAGCTTGGCCGGGACAACAAACTATGGCTACACCTTC. Amino acid sequence: CASSLAGTTNYGYTF.